These 8 T cell receptor beta chains share one sample of origin, sequenced in a study of blood T cell repertoires in COVID-19. Assay used: immunoSEQ multiplex PCR; TCRdb lists only in-frame clones, some missing. The table includes 200,000 to 250,000 clones, about 83% detected once. The material sequenced was peripheral blood. Receptor source: a woman between 50 and 59 years old with active or convalescent COVID-19.

The rearrangement joins TRBV7-9 to TRBJ2-3; 7 bases map to TRBD2. V lost 5 bases, J lost 0 bases, and 11 bases stayed unmatched. The CDR3 has 17 residues. Germline values: CDR1 SEHNR, CDR2 FQNEAQ (reference sequence). The CDR3 loop reads CASSPRDSGPSTDTQYF. The DNA for the CDR3 is TGTGCCAGCAGCCCGAGGGATAGCGGGCCTAGCACAGATACGCAGTATTTT.

CDR3 bases: TGTGCCAGCAACAGGGGGGGCAGCCAAGATGGCTACACCTTC. Its translation: CASNRGGSQDGYTF. This chain joins TRBV6-6 and TRBJ1-2, with 8 bases lining up with TRBD1. Germline V gene sequence: CDR1 MNHNY, CDR2 SVGAGI (reference sequence). The CDR3 runs 14 residues. Trimming took 7 bases from V and 6 from J; bases not matched to a gene: 10.

The J gene is TRBJ1-5, the V gene TRBV2, with D maybe TRBD1 (5 bases). Trimming took off 4 bases at V and 2 bases at J, with 12 bases between the two ends. Germline assignment: CDR1 SNHLY and CDR2 FYNNEI. The CDR3 extends over 15 amino acids. Written as DNA, the CDR3 is TGTGCCAGCAGTGGGGAGGGGCGGGGCAATCAGCCCCAGCATTTT. Translating it yields CASSGEGRGNQPQHF.

V gene TRBV30 combines with J gene TRBJ2-1; the match to TRBD2 covers 9 bases. CDR1 is GTSNPN, CDR2 SVGIG, per germline (reference sequence). The CDR3 runs to 15 residues. The V gene end was trimmed by 0 bases and the J gene end by 10 bases; junction bases not matched to a gene: 10. The CDR3, as DNA: TGTGCCTGGAGTGTACTTCGGCGGGAGGGCCTGGAGCAGTTCTTC. Protein: CAWSVLRREGLEQFF.

This clone was recorded only once. The gene calls are TRBV10-2 and TRBJ2-3; 10 bases map to TRBD1. CDR3 size: 16 residues. Germline V gives CDR1 WSHSY, CDR2 SAAADI. Germline trimming cut 3 bases from V and 4 bases from J; bases unmatched to any gene: 7. CDR3 amino acids: CASSDPSGTGADTQYF. The CDR3 region has the DNA TGCGCCAGCAGTGACCCGTCCGGGACAGGGGCAGATACGCAGTATTTT.

The CDR3 nucleotides are TGCGCCAGCAGCCGGGACAGGAACACTGAAGCTTTCTTT. As protein: CASSRDRNTEAFF. The rearrangement links TRBV5-1 to TRBJ1-1, with 7 bases lining up with TRBD1. Germline-derived CDR1 and CDR2 are SGHRS and YFSETQ. Trimming cost V 4 bases and J 1 base; bases outside gene matches: 1. CDR3 length equals 13 residues.

This chain joins TRBV29-1 and TRBJ1-1; 8 bases fit TRBD1. V shed 2 bases and J 1 base; nucleotides not matched to a gene: 6. The CDR3 consists of 15 residues. CDR1 SQVTM and CDR2 ANQGSEA come from the germline V gene. CDR3 bases: TGCAGCGTTGAACCGTACGGACAGGGGAACACTGAAGCTTTCTTT. It encodes CSVEPYGQGNTEAFF.

The chain recombines TRBV2 with TRBJ1-1; D gene unclear. Germline V gives CDR1 SNHLY, CDR2 FYNNEI. Trimming removed 1 base at V and 2 bases at J, with 5 bases between. The CDR3 totals 13 residues. This CDR3 is CASSEDTNTEAFF. Here the CDR3 DNA reads TGTGCCAGCAGTGAAGACACCAACACTGAAGCTTTCTTT.